The present T cell receptor beta chain was sequenced within a study of identical twins. Whole-study findings and limits: Cord blood beta clonotypes that were abundant carried fewer insertions, and memory repertoires showed no such trend. There is a chance that invariant MAIT and iNKT cells partially muddied zero-insertion analyses.

V lost 3 bases and J lost 8, with 10 bases in between. The CDR3 spans 12 residues. Germline CDR1 SGHAT, CDR2 FQNNGV. There were only healthy Caucasians among the donors. As for this clonotype: Antigen unknown.

TCRdb re-derived calls from the 5' RACE reads in MiXCR, one entry per CDR3 protein. The sample holds 500,000 or so distinct CDR3 sequences, approximately 22% seen once. These records were also assigned to another study, of T cells expressing NK-cell markers.

The receptor was isolated from a woman in her late teens or twenties in good health. The chain employs TRBV11-2 and TRBJ1-1; no definite D call. The material sequenced was CD4+ T cells sorted from blood. The CDR3 reads CASSFGGKEAFF. CDR3 in DNA: TGTGCCAGCAGCTTTGGAGGAAAGGAAGCTTTCTTT. Filled out from reference TRBV11-2 and TRBJ1-1, the complete variable domain reads EAGVAQSPRYKIIEKRQSVAFWCNPISGHATLYWYQQILGQGPKLLIQFQNNGVVDDSQLPKDRFSAERLKGVDSTLKIQPAKLEDSAVYLCASSFGGKEAFFGQGTRLTVV.